Listed below are T cell receptor beta chains from one sample, sequenced in a study of Graves' ophthalmopathy and Graves' hyperthyroidism. TCRdb independently ran MiXCR on the multiplex PCR reads; one entry per CDR3 protein. The sample contains 150,000 to 200,000 distinct CDR3 sequences, just under 40% of which appear only once. The sample comprised peripheral blood. The receptors come from a man aged 30 to 45 with Graves' ophthalmopathy. The CDR3 runs from the conserved cysteine through the conserved F or W. Fields, in order: V gene, clone size, D gene, J gene, CDR3 DNA, CDR3 protein. The D gene is left open where the match is weak. Clone size, where shown, is once, few, many, or a class for clones that have expanded.

V gene: TRBV28; clone size: many; D gene: NA; J gene: TRBJ1-6; CDR3 DNA: TGTGCCAGCACCACTCTCCGGCGGTGGGATTCACCCCTCCACTTT; CDR3 protein: CASTTLRRWDSPLHF
V gene: TRBV12-3/TRBV12-4; clone size: NA; D gene: NA; J gene: TRBJ1-1; CDR3 DNA: TGTGCCAGCAAGCCGGGACTGTCGAACACTGAAGCTTTCTTT; CDR3 protein: CASKPGLSNTEAFF
V gene: TRBV6-5; clone size: many; D gene: NA; J gene: TRBJ2-2; CDR3 DNA: TGTGCCAGCAGTTACTCCCAAAACACCGGGGAGCTGTTTTTT; CDR3 protein: CASSYSQNTGELFF
V gene: TRBV12-3/TRBV12-4; clone size: many; D gene: TRBD2; J gene: TRBJ2-7; CDR3 DNA: TGTGCCAGCAGCCCGACTAGCGGGAGCCCCGGGGAGCAGTACTTC; CDR3 protein: CASSPTSGSPGEQYF
V gene: TRBV6-1; clone size: NA; D gene: TRBD2; J gene: TRBJ2-2; CDR3 DNA: TGTGCCAGCAGACCCTTGACTAGCGCCACGAACACCGGGGAGCTGTTTTTT; CDR3 protein: CASRPLTSATNTGELFF
V gene: TRBV24-1; clone size: NA; D gene: NA; J gene: TRBJ2-7; CDR3 DNA: TGTGCCACCAGTGACTCTGGGGTCTACGAGCAGTACTTC; CDR3 protein: CATSDSGVYEQYF
V gene: TRBV15; clone size: once; D gene: NA; J gene: TRBJ2-7; CDR3 DNA: TGTGCCACCAGCAGAAGGGACGGGTACGAGCAGTACTTC; CDR3 protein: CATSRRDGYEQYF
V gene: TRBV5-1; clone size: many; D gene: TRBD2; J gene: TRBJ2-5; CDR3 DNA: TGCGCCAGCAGCTTGGATACTAGCGGGACGGAGACCCAGTACTTC; CDR3 protein: CASSLDTSGTETQYF
V gene: TRBV6-2/TRBV6-3; clone size: NA; D gene: NA; J gene: TRBJ2-7; CDR3 DNA: TGTGCCAGCAGAGGCTTGGCTTACTCCTACGAGCAGTACTTC; CDR3 protein: CASRGLAYSYEQYF
V gene: TRBV30; clone size: many; D gene: NA; J gene: TRBJ1-2; CDR3 DNA: TGTGCCTGGAGTGTACGGGGGGGGTATGGCTACACCTTC; CDR3 protein: CAWSVRGGYGYTF
V gene: TRBV12-3/TRBV12-4; clone size: NA; D gene: NA; J gene: TRBJ1-2; CDR3 DNA: TGTGCCAGCAGTTTTGGGCAGCTGACTAACTATGGCTACACCTTC; CDR3 protein: CASSFGQLTNYGYTF